These 20 T cell receptor beta chains came from one sample sequenced in a study of post-analysis software for immune sequencing data (dated by TCRdb to about 2015). Their antigens remain unidentified. Findings and caveats that apply to the study as a whole: Significantly higher frequencies in patients than in controls were found for roughly 5 TRBV segments, including TRBV5-6, TRBV5-1 and TRBV20-1.

The library came from PCR. The listed sequencing device is Illumina HiSeq 2500. To reduce PCR and sequencing biases, unique molecular identifiers were built into the TCR beta cDNA libraries. The raw public reads went through TCRdb reprocessing: fastp at Q25, MiXCR clone calling, in-frame beta chains kept. Rows merge per CDR3 protein into single entries with the most common DNA and genes. This sample gives 250,000 to 300,000 distinct CDR3 sequences in total; roughly a third of them show up just once. The ten largest clones capture roughly 4.8% of the sample. Material for sequencing was blood. Receptors were obtained from a girl aged 5-17 years with multiple sclerosis.

This sequence joins TRBV20-1 and TRBJ2-3; TRBD2 agrees at 10 bases. Losses at the gene ends were 3 bases for V and 2 bases for J; bases not matched to a gene: 5. Germline V gene sequence: CDR1 DFQATT, CDR2 SNEGSKA (reference sequence). The CDR3 runs 15 residues. CDR3 protein: CSARELAGNTDTQYF. CDR3 bases: TGCAGTGCTAGGGAACTAGCGGGGAACACAGATACGCAGTATTTT.

This clonotype came up a few times. The V call is TRBV19, the J call TRBJ1-4; the D is unclear. Trimming pared 6 bases from V and 0 bases from J, leaving 8 bases between. Germline V gene lookup returns CDR1 LNHDA and CDR2 SQIVND (reference sequence). This CDR3 contains 14 residues. Here the CDR3 reads CASSSGATNEKLFF. CDR3 bases: TGTGCCAGTAGCTCGGGTGCAACTAATGAAAAACTGTTTTTT. Looking up the rest from reference TRBV19 and TRBJ1-4 gives the full variable domain: DGGITQSPKYLFRKEGQNVTLSCEQNLNHDAMYWYRQDPGQGLRLIYYSQIVNDFQKGDIAEGYSVSREKKESFPLTVTSAQKNPTAFYLCASSSGATNEKLFFGSGTQLSVL.

This clonotype has more than one count but fewer than ten. The CDR3 DNA is TGTGCCAGCAAGGCTAGCGGGAGTTCCCTCGAGCAGTACTTC. This codes for CASKASGSSLEQYF. V usage is TRBV27 and J usage is TRBJ2-7, with 10 bases aligning to TRBD2. Germline V gene lookup returns CDR1 MNHEY and CDR2 SMNVEV (reference sequence). The length of the CDR3 is 14 residues. V shed 7 bases, J shed 6 bases, and the junction held 9 bases outside the gene matches.

This clonotype was picked up many times. CDR3 sequence (DNA): TGTGCCAGCAGTTACCCCCAGGGTAGCAATCAGCCCCAGCATTTT. Translating it yields CASSYPQGSNQPQHF. The chain couples TRBV6-6 to TRBJ1-5, with a possible D match to TRBD1 (5 bases). V lost 2 bases, J lost 0 bases, and 8 bases lay in between. This CDR3 has 15 residues. Germline loops: CDR1 MNHNY, CDR2 SVGAGI (reference sequence).

This clonotype was observed once. CDR3 bases: TGTGCCATCAGCAAGACAGGGGAGAGCACAGATACGCAGTATTTT. This encodes CAISKTGESTDTQYF. The chain uses TRBV10-3 and TRBJ2-3; 8 bases line up with TRBD1. Germline CDR1 is ENHRY and CDR2 is SYGVKD. This CDR3 is 15 amino acids long. V shed 6 bases and J 0 bases; nucleotides not matched to a gene: 5.

The rearrangement links TRBV19 to TRBJ2-1; TRBD2 might be the D (5 bases). Trimming left V 3 bases short and J 0 bases short, with 15 bases between. Germline V gene data show CDR1 as LNHDA and CDR2 as SQIVND (reference sequence). CDR3 size: 17 residues. The CDR3 region has the DNA TGTGCCAGTAGTATGTGGGCTAGCCCGAGCTCCTACAATGAGCAGTTCTTC. Translated, it gives CASSMWASPSSYNEQFF.

This clonotype was seen repeatedly, ten times or more. This rearrangement joins TRBV20-1 to TRBJ2-1, with 14 nucleotides matching TRBD2. CDR3 length: 15 amino acids. Per the germline V gene, CDR1 is DFQATT and CDR2 is SNEGSKA (reference sequence). After removal of 3 bases from V and 6 bases from J, the junction contained 4 bases not matched to a gene. CDR3 DNA: TGCAGTGCTAGGGGACTAGCGGGAGAGGTCAATGAGCAGTTCTTC. Translated, it gives CSARGLAGEVNEQFF.

In this sample, this clonotype turned up many times. The rearrangement uses TRBV29-1 and TRBJ2-7; D is ambiguous. CDR3 length equals 12 residues. The V and J ends lost 1 base and 3 bases respectively, with 7 bases between them. CDR1 and CDR2 (germline): SQVTM, ANQGSEA. The CDR3 sequence: CSVEARGYEQYF. CDR3 nucleotides: TGCAGCGTTGAAGCCCGCGGCTACGAGCAGTACTTC.

This clonotype was detected ten times or more. The rearrangement links TRBV10-3 to TRBJ2-5; D is possibly TRBD1 or TRBD2 (6 bases each). V was clipped by 4 bases and J by 5 bases, with 8 bases between them. Germline V gene sequence: CDR1 ENHRY, CDR2 SYGVKD. CDR3 length: 12 amino acids. This CDR3 is CAISVGGETQYF. The CDR3 DNA is TGTGCCATCAGTGTAGGGGGGGAGACCCAGTACTTC.

The chain recombines TRBV20-1 with TRBJ1-5; TRBD1 might be the D (5 bases). CDR3 size: 14 residues. Germline CDR1 reads DFQATT; CDR2 reads SNEGSKA (reference sequence). Deletions cut 6 bases from V and 7 bases from J, with 19 bases between. The CDR3 region is CSASLPGTGQPQHF. The CDR3 DNA follows: TGCAGTGCCAGCCTACCAGGGACGGGGCAGCCCCAGCATTTT.

The chain recombines TRBV7-9 with TRBJ2-2; 7 bases agree with TRBD2. The germline V gene has CDR1 SEHNR and CDR2 FQNEAQ (reference sequence). The CDR3 length is 17 residues. Trimming at V came to 4 bases and at J to 2 bases, leaving 10 bases not matched to a gene. CDR3 loop: CASSSPLAEINTGELFF. CDR3 sequence (DNA): TGTGCCAGCAGCTCCCCCCTAGCGGAGATTAACACCGGGGAGCTGTTTTTT.

This rearrangement joins TRBV28 to TRBJ2-4, with D possibly being TRBD2 (6 bases). Between the trimmed V and J ends, which lost 6 bases and 5 bases, there was a span of 14 bases. This CDR3 comprises 14 residues. Germline lookup yields CDR1 MDHEN and CDR2 SYDVKM. Here the CDR3 reads CASSVGTDQNIQYF. The CDR3 nucleotides are TGTGCCAGCAGCGTTGGGACTGATCAAAACATTCAGTACTTC. The whole variable domain, remainder taken from reference TRBV28 and TRBJ2-4, is DVKVTQSSRYLVKRTGEKVFLECVQDMDHENMFWYRQDPGLGLRLIYFSYDVKMKEKGDIPEGYSVSREKKERFSLILESASTNQTSMYLCASSVGTDQNIQYFGAGTRLSVL.

With regard to this clonotype: A much larger clone is a single base away; this may be a read error. The CDR3 loop is CAISDPTGGSDNEQYF. CDR3 DNA sequence: TGTGCCATCTCGGATCCGACAGGGGGCTCGGACAATGAGCAGTACTTC. The chain carries TRBV10-3 and TRBJ2-1; the match to TRBD1 covers 10 bases. Judging by the DNA end, TRBJ2-7 fits better; the J call may be wrong. This CDR3 comprises 16 residues. Germline V gene data show CDR1 as ENHRY and CDR2 as SYGVKD.

In the case of this clonotype: The junction and the germline gene differ at one end; a read error may be behind it. The V gene is TRBV6-6, the J gene TRBJ1-4; TRBD1 might be the D (6 bases). Germline CDR1 and CDR2: MNHNY and SVGAGI (reference sequence). The CDR3 length is 17 residues. The CDR3 bases are TGTGCCGGCAGACCGAGAGGGGGGCAGGGTAGGAATGAAAAACTGTTTTTT. It codes for CAGRPRGGQGRNEKLFF.

This chain connects TRBV4-3 to TRBJ2-4, with D possibly matching TRBD1 (6 bases). The DNA matches TRBJ2-7 better at its end, which makes the J call doubtful. CDR1 LGHNA and CDR2 YSLEER come from the germline V gene. The length of the CDR3 is 15 residues. CDR3 loop: CASSQDSDSSYEQYF. The CDR3 region has the DNA TGCGCCAGCAGCCAAGATTCGGACAGTAGCTACGAGCAGTACTTC.

Concerning this clonotype itself: This may be a read error, as it is one base from a much larger clone. The chain is built from TRBV5-1 and TRBJ1-2, with TRBD1 as a possible D gene (5 bases). From germline, CDR1 is SGHRS and CDR2 YFSETQ. The CDR3 has 18 residues. The CDR3, as DNA: TGCACCAGCAGCTGGAATCAGGGTCCCAGGCATTTACGCTATGGCTACACCTTC. Encoded protein: CTSSWNQGPRHLRYGYTF.

CDR3 region: CASSVGVQPQHF. CDR3 bases: TGTGCCAGCAGCGTAGGGGTTCAGCCCCAGCATTTT. This chain connects TRBV7-2 to TRBJ1-5, with TRBD1 as a possible D gene (5 bases). The CDR3 totals 12 residues. The germline gives CDR1 SGHTA, CDR2 FQGNSA. Trimming took 5 bases from V and 6 from J, leaving 8 bases between them. The full variable domain, in which reference TRBV7-2 and TRBJ1-5 provide the parts outside the CDR3, is GAGVSQSPSNKVTEKGKDVELRCDPISGHTALYWYRQSLGQGLEFLIYFQGNSAPDKSGLPSDRFSAERTGGSVSTLTIQRTQQEDSAVYLCASSVGVQPQHFGDGTRLSIL.

The chain uses TRBV7-2 and TRBJ2-2; either TRBD1 or TRBD2 may supply D (5 bases each). Germline CDR1 reads SGHTA; CDR2 reads FQGNSA. V was clipped by 1 base and J by 4 bases, with 16 bases between them. The CDR3 sequence is 17 residues long. This CDR3 is CASSLVGGGIGTGELFF. The DNA of the CDR3 is TGTGCCAGCAGCTTAGTCGGTGGGGGTATTGGCACCGGGGAGCTGTTTTTT.

This clonotype has ten or more counts. The chain is built from TRBV5-1 and TRBJ1-1; unclear D gene. This CDR3 contains 16 residues. The V and J ends lost 0 bases and 1 base respectively, with 13 bases between them. CDR1 is SGHRS, CDR2 YFSETQ, per germline. This CDR3 is CASSLAPAAGNTEAFF. DNA of the CDR3: TGCGCCAGCAGCTTGGCCCCTGCGGCGGGGAACACTGAAGCTTTCTTT.

This clonotype has a count of ten or more. The chain links TRBV6-6 to TRBJ2-3; D is uncertain. The CDR3 is 11 amino acids. With 2 bases removed from V and 4 bases from J, the gap between germline ends came to 1 base. The V gene's germline CDR1 is MNHNY and CDR2 SVGAGI (reference sequence). CDR3 amino acids: CASSYADTQYF. DNA for the CDR3: TGTGCCAGCAGTTACGCAGATACGCAGTATTTT.